These T cell receptor beta chains were read from a single sample in a study of blood T cell repertoires in COVID-19. This table comes from immunoSEQ multiplex PCR, and its TCRdb copy is limited to in-frame clones, with some not included. The sample shows approximately 100,000 clones, just over 90% of them seen only once. The sample taken for sequencing was peripheral blood. All receptors come from a man in his sixties with acute or convalescent COVID-19. Both conserved end residues are part of each CDR3. A D gene is named only where the DNA matches it firmly. The size field is filled for only some rows; it gives once, few, many or a size class.

>TRBD1|TRBV6-6|once|TRBJ1-4
CASRDSGQDEKLFF
TGTGCCAGCAGGGATTCAGGACAGGATGAAAAACTGTTTTTT
>.|TRBV27|.|TRBJ1-1
CASSQGRGTEAFF
TGTGCCAGCAGCCAGGGTCGAGGCACTGAAGCTTTCTTT
>.|TRBV10-3|.|TRBJ2-3
CAITGDPSTDTQYF
TGTGCCATCACAGGGGATCCTAGCACAGATACGCAGTATTTT
>.|TRBV2|once|TRBJ1-1
CASSAWGGKTEAFF
TGTGCCAGCTCCGCCTGGGGGGGGAAAACTGAAGCTTTCTTT
>.|TRBV6-6|.|TRBJ2-3
CASSSGGSTDTQYF
TGTGCCAGCAGCTCCGGCGGGAGCACAGATACGCAGTATTTT
>.|TRBV5-1|once|TRBJ1-3
CASTDSSGNTIYF
TGCGCCAGCACTGATAGCTCTGGAAACACCATATATTTT
>.|TRBV11-2|.|TRBJ2-1
CASSRLSLRGTYNEQFF
TGTGCCAGCAGCCGTCTCTCGTTGCGCGGGACCTACAATGAGCAGTTCTTC
>TRBD1|TRBV2|.|TRBJ1-2
CASSFRQGGYGYTF
TGTGCCAGCAGTTTCCGACAGGGGGGCTATGGCTACACCTTC
>.|TRBV6-5|.|TRBJ1-5
CASDRRGGQPQHF
TGTGCCAGCGACAGGCGAGGAGGTCAGCCCCAGCATTTT
>.|TRBV10-2|.|TRBJ2-7
CASSESLGGLYF
TGCGCCAGCAGTGAGTCTCTTGGAGGTCTGTACTTC
>.|TRBV7-2|.|TRBJ2-3
CASSLARPERADTDTQYF
TGTGCCAGCAGCTTAGCCCGCCCAGAGCGGGCGGACACAGATACGCAGTATTTT
>TRBD1|TRBV5-1|.|TRBJ1-1
CASSLSIAQGASSNTEAFF
TGCGCCAGCAGCTTGAGTATCGCACAGGGGGCGTCCTCTAACACTGAAGCTTTCTTT
>TRBD2|TRBV28|.|TRBJ2-2
CASCKGGLAVNTGELFF
TGTGCCAGTTGCAAGGGGGGACTAGCGGTGAACACCGGGGAGCTGTTTTTT
>TRBD1|TRBV5-1|.|TRBJ1-2
CASSRTGGKDYGYTF
TGCGCCAGCAGCCGGACAGGGGGAAAAGACTATGGCTACACCTTC
>TRBD2|TRBV7-9|.|TRBJ2-3
CASSLAGGTDTQYF
TGTGCCAGCAGCCTAGCGGGAGGAACAGATACGCAGTATTTT
>.|TRBV6-5|.|TRBJ1-1
CASRGLEVVGTEAFF
TGTGCCAGCAGGGGATTGGAGGTAGTGGGGACTGAAGCTTTCTTT
>TRBD1|TRBV29-1|.|TRBJ1-1
CSVGTGGNTEAFF
TGCAGCGTTGGGACAGGGGGGAACACTGAAGCTTTCTTT
>.|TRBV28|.|TRBJ1-6
CASSFAGGHSPLHF
TGTGCCAGCAGTTTTGCGGGGGGGCACTCACCCCTCCACTTT
>TRBD1|TRBV5-4|.|TRBJ1-1
CASTSDRLNTEAFF
TGTGCCAGCACATCGGACAGGTTGAACACTGAAGCTTTCTTT
>TRBD1|TRBV28|.|TRBJ2-7
CASSAPGQGWYEQYF
TGTGCCAGCAGTGCGCCGGGACAGGGTTGGTACGAGCAGTACTTC
>TRBD1|TRBV29-1|once|TRBJ2-6
CSVEESAGGLTGANVLTF
TGCAGCGTTGAGGAGAGCGCAGGGGGATTAACTGGGGCCAACGTCCTGACTTTC
>TRBD1|TRBV19|.|TRBJ1-2
CASSNISGQGYYGYTF
TGTGCCAGTAGTAATATAAGCGGACAGGGATACTATGGCTACACCTTC
>.|TRBV27|.|TRBJ1-5
CASSLYRDGNQPQHF
TGTGCCAGCAGTTTATACAGGGACGGCAATCAGCCCCAGCATTTT
>TRBD1|TRBV9|.|TRBJ1-6
CASSERQGLNSPLHF
TGTGCCAGCAGCGAACGACAGGGTTTAAATTCACCCCTCCACTTT
>.|TRBV10-3|few|TRBJ1-5
CAISDRGSNQPQHF
TGTGCCATCAGTGATAGGGGCTCCAATCAGCCCCAGCATTTT
>TRBD1|TRBV27|.|TRBJ2-7
CASSFGQGATYEQYF
TGTGCCAGCAGTTTTGGACAGGGGGCCACCTACGAGCAGTACTTC
>TRBD1|TRBV30|.|TRBJ2-1
CAWNRDRIFNEQFF
TGTGCCTGGAACCGGGACAGGATTTTCAATGAGCAGTTCTTC
>TRBD1|TRBV3-1/TRBV3-2|.|TRBJ1-4
CASSQTGGQEKLFF
TGTGCCAGCAGCCAAACAGGGGGCCAGGAAAAACTGTTTTTT
>TRBD2|TRBV5-4|.|TRBJ2-1
CASSFGLAGGNNEQFF
TGTGCCAGCAGCTTTGGACTAGCGGGGGGGAACAATGAGCAGTTCTTC
>.|TRBV6-6|.|TRBJ1-5
CASSPMREGPVYSNQPQHF
TGTGCCAGCAGTCCAATGCGGGAGGGGCCGGTATATAGCAATCAGCCCCAGCATTTT
>TRBD1|TRBV7-8|few|TRBJ1-1
CASSLRRDSSYTEAFF
TGTGCCAGCAGCTTACGGAGGGACAGTAGCTACACTGAAGCTTTCTTT
>.|TRBV7-8|once|TRBJ1-6
CASRSLQGQSSPLHF
TGTGCCAGCAGGAGCCTACAGGGACAAAGTTCACCCCTCCACTTT
>TRBD1|TRBV18|.|TRBJ1-5
CASSPSRDRANQPQHF
TGTGCCAGCTCACCATCGAGGGACAGGGCCAATCAGCCCCAGCATTTT
>.|TRBV5-5|.|TRBJ1-1
CASSSGGTNYEAFF
TGTGCCAGCAGCTCCGGTGGGACAAACTACGAAGCTTTCTTT
>TRBD2|TRBV19|.|TRBJ2-1
CASSIDHSGRVRNEQFF
TGTGCCAGTAGTATAGATCATAGCGGGAGGGTCCGGAATGAGCAGTTCTTC
>.|TRBV30|.|TRBJ1-5
CAWSTSGNQPQHF
TGTGCCTGGAGTACGTCAGGGAATCAGCCCCAGCATTTT
>.|TRBV3-1/TRBV3-2|.|TRBJ2-3
CASSQDPGITDTQYF
TGTGCCAGCAGCCAAGATCCAGGGATCACAGATACGCAGTATTTT
>.|TRBV5-1|.|TRBJ2-7
CASSLGGGTGNSYEQYF
TGCGCCAGCAGCTTAGGCGGGGGGACAGGGAACTCCTACGAGCAGTACTTC
>TRBD2|TRBV24-1|.|TRBJ2-1
CATSPGLAGAEQFF
TGTGCCACCAGCCCCGGACTAGCGGGAGCGGAGCAGTTCTTC
>TRBD1|TRBV10-3|.|TRBJ2-3
CAISDSGTGHTDTQYF
TGTGCCATCAGTGACTCTGGGACAGGGCACACAGATACGCAGTATTTT
>TRBD1|TRBV13|.|TRBJ1-1
CASSFRGTEAFF
TGTGCCAGCAGCTTCAGGGGGACTGAAGCTTTCTTT
>TRBD2|TRBV5-1|.|TRBJ2-7
CASAGTSGSHPYEQYF
TGCGCCAGCGCCGGGACTAGCGGTTCCCACCCCTACGAGCAGTACTTC